This T cell receptor beta chain is drawn from a study of technical replicates of blood from several donors. CDR1 is MNHEY, CDR2 SVGAGI, per germline. Trimming removed 0 bases at V and 4 bases at J, with 16 bases between. CDR3 size: 16 residues. Some clones are missing from TCRdb's copy, which holds only in-frame ones; the method was immunoSEQ multiplex PCR. The sample lists tens of thousands of clones, 95% to 98% seen once, with around 0.16% in the top ten. This clone was observed once. The V and J genes are TRBV6-5 and TRBJ2-7, with D unresolved. The sequenced material came from T cells isolated from PBMCs. The origin of this receptor is a human donor in good health. The CDR3 region has the DNA TGTGCCAGCAGTTACTCCGCGGTAGCACAAGAGTACGAGCAGTACTTC. It codes for CASSYSAVAQEYEQYF.